One and the same sample provided the 13 T cell receptor beta chains below, sequenced in a study of T cells in Graves' hyperthyroidism and ophthalmopathy. The source material, RNA transcripts, was used to amplify TCR beta CDR3 regions. TCR CDR3 underwent first-round RT-PCR with the HTBI primer set. Via MiXCR, TCRdb re-called the multiplex PCR reads, giving one row per CDR3 protein. Of hundreds of thousands of distinct CDR3 sequences listed, 13% to 15% are singletons. The sample comprised blood. These receptors all stem from a woman between 18 and 29 years old with Graves' hyperthyroidism.

This chain connects TRBV29-1 to TRBJ1-4, with unresolved D. Germline V gene lookup returns CDR1 SQVTM and CDR2 ANQGSEA. CDR3 size: 13 residues. Trimming left V 3 bases short and J 0 bases short, with 5 bases between. CDR3 in amino acids: CSVEESTNEKLFF. CDR3 sequence (DNA): TGCAGCGTTGAGGAGTCAACTAATGAAAAACTGTTTTTT.

In its sample, this clonotype was seen a few times. The chain combines TRBV6-2 or TRBV6-3 with TRBJ2-7, with 7 bases that match TRBD1. The CDR3 covers 15 residues. Germline V lookup: CDR1 MNHEY, CDR2 SVGEGT. The V and J ends lost 6 bases and 4 bases, in that order; junction bases with no gene match: 12. As DNA, the CDR3 is TGTGCCAGCAGGCCGACCGGGACAGTCGCTTACGAGCAGTACTTC. This sequence encodes CASRPTGTVAYEQYF.

This clonotype is classed as large. The chain joins TRBV20-1 to TRBJ2-1; D is uncertain. CDR3 length: 11 amino acids. V was shortened by 3 bases and J by 3 bases, with 3 bases between the two germline ends. CDR1 is DFQATT, CDR2 SNEGSKA, per germline (reference sequence). The CDR3 sequence is CSASVYNEQFF. The CDR3 bases are TGCAGTGCTAGCGTCTACAATGAGCAGTTCTTC.

This clonotype was counted only a few times. The chain recombines TRBV19 with TRBJ2-1, with D possibly matching TRBD2 (6 bases). V shed 2 bases and J shed 8 bases, with 22 bases lying between them. The CDR3 length is 17 residues. Germline V gene lookup returns CDR1 LNHDA and CDR2 SQIVND (reference sequence). The CDR3 loop is CASSIRGDGIIGDEQFF. CDR3 in DNA: TGTGCCAGTAGTATACGCGGGGACGGAATCATTGGGGATGAGCAGTTCTTC.

This clonotype was counted a few times. The chain carries TRBV10-3 and TRBJ2-2; D is uncertain. Germline V CDR1 and CDR2: ENHRY, SYGVKD. The length of the CDR3 is 13 residues. V shed 6 bases and J shed 8 bases, with 13 bases lying between them. The CDR3 nucleotides read TGTGCCATCAGCCCTACCCTTGGGGGGGAGCTGTTTTTT. Protein sequence: CAISPTLGGELFF.

The chain links TRBV6-1 to TRBJ2-2; no clear D. This CDR3 has 13 residues. The germline V and J ends were trimmed by 7 bases and 5 bases, with 11 bases remaining between them. Germline assignment: CDR1 MNHNS and CDR2 SASEGT. The CDR3 loop is CASTPRSTGELFF. CDR3 bases: TGTGCCAGCACTCCCCGGAGTACCGGGGAGCTGTTTTTT.

The sample holds a few counts of this clonotype. CDR3 sequence: CASSPLRQGTNYGYTF. In nucleotides, the CDR3 is TGTGCCAGCAGTCCCCTCCGACAGGGAACTAACTATGGCTACACCTTC. V usage is TRBV2 and J usage is TRBJ1-2; TRBD1 aligns across 7 bases. The CDR3 has 16 amino acids. Germline CDR1 is SNHLY and CDR2 is FYNNEI. The J segment lost 0 bases and the V segment lost 5 bases, leaving 9 bases of the junction unmatched.

The chain carries TRBV27 and TRBJ1-5, with TRBD1 as a possible D gene (5 bases). This CDR3 comprises 14 residues. V was pared by 2 bases and J by 5 bases, with 10 bases between. CDR1 MNHEY and CDR2 SMNVEV come from the germline V gene (reference sequence). The CDR3 protein is CASSLGGEHQPQHF. The CDR3 DNA reads as TGTGCCAGCAGTTTAGGGGGGGAACATCAGCCCCAGCATTTT.

This clonotype was found many times. This rearrangement joins TRBV3-1 to TRBJ2-3, with TRBD2 identical over 13 bases. The CDR3 length is 14 residues. CDR1 is LGHDT, CDR2 YNNKEL, per germline (reference sequence). The V and J ends lost 7 bases and 9 bases, in that order; junction bases with no gene match: 7. CDR3 in DNA: TGTGCCAGCACCTGGACTAGCGGGAGCCAAACGCAGTATTTT. Encoded protein: CASTWTSGSQTQYF.

This clonotype has a count of ten or more. The chain employs TRBV11-2 and TRBJ2-7, with 12 bases that match TRBD2. V shed 5 bases and J 7 bases; nucleotides not matched to a gene: 9. The germline CDR1 and CDR2 sequences are SGHAT and FQNNGV. The CDR3 is made up of 15 amino acids. CDR3 nucleotides: TGTGCCAGCAGCCTGAGACTAGCGGGAGCGATGGAGCAGTACTTC. Translating gives CASSLRLAGAMEQYF.

In this sample, this clonotype turned up many times. The chain links TRBV9 to TRBJ1-2; no reliable D call. This CDR3 has 14 residues. Trimming left V 4 bases short and J 4 bases short, with 14 bases between. Germline lookup yields CDR1 SGDLS and CDR2 YYNGEE. As DNA, the CDR3 is TGTGCCAGCAGCCTCGAAGAGGGCCCCTATGGCTACACCTTC. It codes for CASSLEEGPYGYTF.

This clonotype was seen a handful of times. V and J are TRBV28 and TRBJ2-2, with 8 bases matching TRBD2. The CDR3 covers 14 residues. Germline assignment: CDR1 MDHEN and CDR2 SYDVKM. After removal of 7 bases from V and 3 bases from J, the junction contained 4 bases not matched to a gene. The CDR3 nucleotides read TGTGCCAGCACCCTAGCGGGTTACACCGGGGAGCTGTTTTTT. As protein: CASTLAGYTGELFF.

The genes are TRBV4-1 and TRBJ1-1; 8 nucleotides line up with TRBD1. Trimming cost V 1 base and J 4 bases; bases outside gene matches: 8. The CDR3 loop spans 16 amino acids. Germline V gives CDR1 MGHRA, CDR2 YSYEKL. The CDR3 here is CASSQVFRTGSTEAFF. DNA of the CDR3: TGCGCCAGCAGCCAAGTTTTTAGGACAGGGAGCACTGAAGCTTTCTTT.